What follows describes a single TCR beta chain. Compared with germline, one end of the junction differs, possibly owing to a read error. The read ends 3 residues early relative to the CDR3; the germline J gene fills the gap. Data came from immunoSEQ multiplex PCR; TCRdb stores just in-frame clones and leaves some out. Found here are approximately 16,000 clones; the top ten clones hold roughly 7.2%. The data derive from a study of T cells in women clearing cervical HPV infection. Whole-study context: Control women cleared a single incident HPV16 infection within 12 months.

HPV was found by MY09/MY11 PCR and dot-blot genotyping. Germline-derived CDR1 and CDR2 are LGHNA and YNFKEQ. CDR3 length: 15 residues. The source of this sequence is a woman between 18 and 70 years old with a cervical HPV16 infection that either progressed to CIN3+ or cleared (not recorded which). The sequenced sample was blood buffy coat. V is TRBV4-2 and J is TRBJ2-3; D gene uncertain. This CDR3 is CASSQGSTETDTQYF. CDR3 bases read: TGTGCCAGCAGTCAAGGATCCACAGAGACAGATACG.